These T cell receptor beta chains were read from a single sample in a study of cytomegalovirus exposure and HLA in healthy donors. The data were produced by immunoSEQ multiplex PCR, yet TCRdb's version contains in-frame clones alone and is incomplete. The sample includes roughly 130,000 clones, about 86% of them seen just once. The specimen was PBMCs. Receptors originate from a man aged 18 to 29 in good health and CMV-seronegative. Both conserved end residues are trimmed from each CDR3. Fields, in order: CDR3 protein, V gene, D gene, clone size, CDR3 length. A D gene is named only where the DNA matches it firmly. Clone size, where shown, is once, few, many, or a class for clones that have expanded.

CDR3aa: ASSGGQASTDTQY; v_gene: TRBV5-1; d_gene: TRBD1; abundance: -; len: 13
CDR3aa: ASSYYWRREGNEQF; v_gene: TRBV6-5; d_gene: -; abundance: -; len: 14
CDR3aa: ASTNPGKETQY; v_gene: TRBV28; d_gene: -; abundance: -; len: 11
CDR3aa: ASGLVFAANTGELF; v_gene: TRBV12-5; d_gene: -; abundance: once; len: 14
CDR3aa: ASSYHLPPYEQY; v_gene: TRBV28; d_gene: -; abundance: -; len: 12
CDR3aa: ASSDATSGYYEQY; v_gene: TRBV5-1; d_gene: TRBD2; abundance: few; len: 13
CDR3aa: ASSLDTSTDTQY; v_gene: TRBV18; d_gene: -; abundance: few; len: 12
CDR3aa: ASSPLQGSPYEQY; v_gene: TRBV6-1; d_gene: -; abundance: -; len: 13
CDR3aa: ASSHRLAGYEQY; v_gene: TRBV6-5; d_gene: TRBD2; abundance: -; len: 12
CDR3aa: ASSLPGLTGSF; v_gene: TRBV7-9; d_gene: TRBD1; abundance: -; len: 11
CDR3aa: ASSWTSGEAGELF; v_gene: TRBV6-6; d_gene: TRBD2; abundance: few; len: 13
CDR3aa: ASSLFFGTGDTMRQF; v_gene: TRBV27; d_gene: TRBD1; abundance: -; len: 15
CDR3aa: ASSQEGARSNEQF; v_gene: TRBV4-3; d_gene: -; abundance: -; len: 13
CDR3aa: ASSVDFETQY; v_gene: TRBV9; d_gene: -; abundance: -; len: 10
CDR3aa: ASSQERGTGGNEQF; v_gene: TRBV4-3; d_gene: TRBD1; abundance: once; len: 14
CDR3aa: ASSPEGAGEAF; v_gene: TRBV7-9; d_gene: TRBD1; abundance: -; len: 11
CDR3aa: ASSPGIFREATDTQY; v_gene: TRBV14; d_gene: TRBD2; abundance: -; len: 15
CDR3aa: ASSSEVRGRFDTEAF; v_gene: TRBV5-6; d_gene: TRBD1; abundance: -; len: 15
CDR3aa: ASSPGGVAGIKNIQY; v_gene: TRBV7-8; d_gene: TRBD2; abundance: once; len: 15
CDR3aa: ASSRGNPSTDTQY; v_gene: TRBV2; d_gene: -; abundance: once; len: 13
CDR3aa: ASSSAGGPYPEKLF; v_gene: TRBV11-3; d_gene: -; abundance: -; len: 14
CDR3aa: ASSPGSANTEAF; v_gene: TRBV7-2; d_gene: -; abundance: -; len: 12
CDR3aa: ASSERRAGDGELF; v_gene: TRBV6-1; d_gene: -; abundance: once; len: 13
CDR3aa: ATRRGSHEQY; v_gene: TRBV10-3; d_gene: -; abundance: -; len: 10
CDR3aa: ASSATTGDADTQY; v_gene: TRBV9; d_gene: TRBD1; abundance: -; len: 13
CDR3aa: ASSTSGGSYNEQF; v_gene: TRBV19; d_gene: TRBD2; abundance: -; len: 13
CDR3aa: SVTITGGLSYEQY; v_gene: TRBV29-1; d_gene: TRBD1; abundance: -; len: 13
CDR3aa: ASSVDRGGGYT; v_gene: TRBV6-1; d_gene: TRBD1; abundance: -; len: 11
CDR3aa: ASSLTRDTTREQY; v_gene: TRBV27; d_gene: -; abundance: -; len: 13
CDR3aa: ASSLDPSGGTYNEQF; v_gene: TRBV5-5; d_gene: -; abundance: -; len: 15
CDR3aa: ASSPADRDPRYEQY; v_gene: TRBV18; d_gene: -; abundance: -; len: 14
CDR3aa: ASSGGGQGKETQY; v_gene: TRBV5-4; d_gene: TRBD1; abundance: -; len: 13
CDR3aa: AWSARVANTGELF; v_gene: TRBV30; d_gene: -; abundance: -; len: 13
CDR3aa: ASSTGLADDYEQY; v_gene: TRBV9; d_gene: TRBD2; abundance: once; len: 13
CDR3aa: ASSSFRQGLGGYT; v_gene: TRBV7-9; d_gene: TRBD1; abundance: -; len: 13
CDR3aa: ASSYGTVYNEQF; v_gene: TRBV6-5; d_gene: -; abundance: few; len: 12
CDR3aa: ASSPQGALSYEQY; v_gene: TRBV9; d_gene: TRBD1; abundance: -; len: 13
CDR3aa: ASSVRRQDYGYT; v_gene: TRBV19; d_gene: -; abundance: once; len: 12
CDR3aa: ASSSAPLAGHNEQF; v_gene: TRBV28; d_gene: -; abundance: -; len: 14
CDR3aa: ASSYSAGQGFEQY; v_gene: TRBV6-5; d_gene: TRBD1; abundance: -; len: 13
CDR3aa: ASSQGDNEKLF; v_gene: TRBV18; d_gene: -; abundance: -; len: 11
CDR3aa: ASSPTGFEQF; v_gene: TRBV9; d_gene: -; abundance: -; len: 10
CDR3aa: ATSRDLAAYEQY; v_gene: TRBV15; d_gene: -; abundance: -; len: 12
CDR3aa: ASSSRGANTGELF; v_gene: TRBV28; d_gene: -; abundance: -; len: 13
CDR3aa: ASSPSNGRGTDTQY; v_gene: TRBV7-2; d_gene: TRBD2; abundance: -; len: 14
CDR3aa: ASTLGGQRETQY; v_gene: TRBV7-8; d_gene: -; abundance: -; len: 12
CDR3aa: ASSFYEVSGTYNEQF; v_gene: TRBV5-1; d_gene: TRBD2; abundance: -; len: 15
CDR3aa: ASSPWTSGGSYNEQF; v_gene: TRBV7-9; d_gene: TRBD2; abundance: -; len: 15
CDR3aa: ASSPRQGSSNQPQH; v_gene: TRBV7-8; d_gene: TRBD1; abundance: -; len: 14
CDR3aa: ASSRQGEYEQY; v_gene: TRBV2; d_gene: TRBD1; abundance: -; len: 11
CDR3aa: ASMRGTATQETQY; v_gene: TRBV6-1; d_gene: TRBD1; abundance: -; len: 13
CDR3aa: ASSIVGGGPTDTQY; v_gene: TRBV19; d_gene: -; abundance: -; len: 14
CDR3aa: ASVIGSANQPQH; v_gene: TRBV6-1; d_gene: -; abundance: once; len: 12